This T cell receptor beta chain was recovered during a study of CD8 T cells in ankylosing spondylitis. Quantitative 5'-RACE with molecular barcodes was used to make the TCR beta libraries. MiXCR, run by TCRdb on the 5' RACE reads, gives a single entry per CDR3 protein. This table has under 950,000 distinct CDR3 sequences, 15% to 20% appearing once. Note on this clonotype: Antigen: not known.

Study findings and constraints: Within peripheral blood, clones linked to disease were CD8+ and relatively rare. Apparently characteristic of ankylosing spondylitis blood was a TCR beta motif (eight highly homologous variants). Certain motif variants had earlier been reported in reactive arthritis synovial fluid and blood. Matched synovial fluid from ankylosing spondylitis patients was reported to be enriched for disease-linked clones.

With 5 bases removed from V and 5 bases from J, the gap between germline ends came to 15 bases. Germline V lookup: CDR1 SEHNR, CDR2 FQNEAQ (reference sequence). This CDR3 has 15 amino acids. J is TRBJ1-4 and V is TRBV7-9; no clear D gene. The sequencing input was blood, either unsorted or a sorted T cell fraction (not recorded which). The source of this sequence is a male donor with ankylosing spondylitis. The CDR3 loop is CASSPLDFLNEKLFF. The CDR3 DNA reads as TGTGCCAGCAGCCCTTTGGACTTCCTGAATGAAAAACTGTTTTTT.